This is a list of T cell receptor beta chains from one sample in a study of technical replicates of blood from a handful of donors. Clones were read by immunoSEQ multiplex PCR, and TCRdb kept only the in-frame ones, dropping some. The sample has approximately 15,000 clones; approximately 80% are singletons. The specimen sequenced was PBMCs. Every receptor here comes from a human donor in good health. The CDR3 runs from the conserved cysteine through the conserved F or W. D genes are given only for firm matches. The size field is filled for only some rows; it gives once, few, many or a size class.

cdr3_aa: CASSIVSNEKLFF; cdr3_nt: TGTGCCAGTAGTATCGTCTCCAATGAAAAACTGTTTTTT; j_call: TRBJ1-4; v_call: TRBV19; clone_size: .; d_call: .
cdr3_aa: CASSTGTGGSGNTIYF; cdr3_nt: TGTGCCAGCTCAACTGGGACGGGAGGCTCTGGAAACACCATATATTTT; j_call: TRBJ1-3; v_call: TRBV18; clone_size: once; d_call: .
cdr3_aa: CASSLPGTSGNTIYF; cdr3_nt: TGTGCCAGCAGCCTCCCCGGGACAAGTGGAAACACCATATATTTT; j_call: TRBJ1-3; v_call: TRBV5-5; clone_size: .; d_call: .
cdr3_aa: CASSADSYGYTF; cdr3_nt: TGCGCCAGCAGTGCTGACAGCTATGGCTACACCTTC; j_call: TRBJ1-2; v_call: TRBV10-2; clone_size: .; d_call: .
cdr3_aa: CSVELGHNEQFF; cdr3_nt: TGCAGCGTTGAACTGGGCCACAATGAGCAGTTCTTC; j_call: TRBJ2-1; v_call: TRBV29-1; clone_size: .; d_call: .
cdr3_aa: CASSSRVGGTEQPQHF; cdr3_nt: TGTGCCAGCAGCTCGAGAGTGGGGGGGACGGAGCAGCCCCAGCATTTT; j_call: TRBJ1-5; v_call: TRBV7-9; clone_size: .; d_call: .
cdr3_aa: CASSLTGPLTYEQYF; cdr3_nt: TGCGCCAGCAGCTTGACAGGACCCTTAACCTACGAGCAGTACTTC; j_call: TRBJ2-7; v_call: TRBV5-1; clone_size: .; d_call: .
cdr3_aa: CASSFLMLTAGEQYF; cdr3_nt: TGTGCCAGCAGCTTCCTGATGCTGACAGCGGGCGAGCAGTACTTC; j_call: TRBJ2-7; v_call: TRBV7-9; clone_size: .; d_call: .
cdr3_aa: CASSLGGDTEAFF; cdr3_nt: TGTGCCAGCTCACTAGGGGGGGACACTGAAGCTTTCTTT; j_call: TRBJ1-1; v_call: TRBV18; clone_size: .; d_call: .
cdr3_aa: CACALGLGDTQYF; cdr3_nt: TGTGCCTGCGCGCTGGGGCTCGGGGATACGCAGTATTTT; j_call: TRBJ2-3; v_call: TRBV30; clone_size: .; d_call: .
cdr3_aa: CASSETALGTLNTEAFF; cdr3_nt: TGTGCCAGCAGTGAAACGGCGTTGGGCACCCTGAACACTGAAGCTTTCTTT; j_call: TRBJ1-1; v_call: TRBV6-1; clone_size: few; d_call: .
cdr3_aa: CASSAQGGGRQYF; cdr3_nt: TGTGCCAGCAGCGCGCAGGGGGGCGGACGTCAGTACTTC; j_call: TRBJ2-7; v_call: TRBV7-2; clone_size: .; d_call: .
cdr3_aa: CASSFSPTGANEKLFF; cdr3_nt: TGTGCCAGCAGCTTCTCCCCGACAGGGGCGAATGAAAAACTGTTTTTT; j_call: TRBJ1-4; v_call: TRBV5-4; clone_size: .; d_call: TRBD1
cdr3_aa: CAISEPTGDGLNNQPQHF; cdr3_nt: TGTGCCATCAGTGAGCCGACAGGGGACGGACTAAACAATCAGCCCCAGCATTTT; j_call: TRBJ1-5; v_call: TRBV10-3; clone_size: once; d_call: TRBD1
cdr3_aa: CASRARANTDSTDTQYF; cdr3_nt: TGTGCCAGCAGGGCCAGGGCGAACACCGATAGCACAGATACGCAGTATTTT; j_call: TRBJ2-3; v_call: TRBV2; clone_size: .; d_call: .
cdr3_aa: CAITDSEVSETQYF; cdr3_nt: TGTGCCATCACCGATAGCGAGGTATCAGAGACCCAGTACTTC; j_call: TRBJ2-5; v_call: TRBV10-3; clone_size: .; d_call: .
cdr3_aa: CASSGAWGTEEAFF; cdr3_nt: TGTGCCAGCAGTGGGGCCTGGGGGACAGAAGAAGCTTTCTTT; j_call: TRBJ1-1; v_call: TRBV6-1; clone_size: .; d_call: TRBD1
cdr3_aa: CASSQTGQGRYGYTF; cdr3_nt: TGTGCCAGCAGCCAAACGGGACAGGGGCGGTATGGCTACACCTTC; j_call: TRBJ1-2; v_call: TRBV7-2; clone_size: .; d_call: TRBD1
cdr3_aa: CASSSQGSDTQYF; cdr3_nt: TGCGCCAGCAGTTCCCAGGGATCAGATACGCAGTATTTT; j_call: TRBJ2-3; v_call: TRBV10-1; clone_size: .; d_call: .
cdr3_aa: CASSEQGPMNTEAFF; cdr3_nt: TGTGCCAGCAGCGAACAGGGCCCCATGAACACTGAAGCTTTCTTT; j_call: TRBJ1-1; v_call: TRBV2; clone_size: few; d_call: .
cdr3_aa: CASRRGGNTEAFF; cdr3_nt: TGTGCCAGCAGGAGGGGGGGGAACACTGAAGCTTTCTTT; j_call: TRBJ1-1; v_call: TRBV6-5; clone_size: .; d_call: .
cdr3_aa: CAFLPGLAGGGETQYF; cdr3_nt: TGTGCCTTTCTACCGGGACTAGCGGGAGGGGGTGAGACCCAGTACTTC; j_call: TRBJ2-5; v_call: TRBV30; clone_size: .; d_call: TRBD2
cdr3_aa: CAWRKVLGGNTIYF; cdr3_nt: TGTGCCTGGAGGAAGGTTCTCGGGGGTAACACCATATATTTT; j_call: TRBJ1-3; v_call: TRBV30; clone_size: .; d_call: .
cdr3_aa: CASSFGRDRYEQYF; cdr3_nt: TGTGCCAGCAGCTTCGGGAGGGACCGCTACGAGCAGTACTTC; j_call: TRBJ2-7; v_call: TRBV5-4; clone_size: .; d_call: TRBD2
cdr3_aa: CASSEPRTGGRFNQPQHF; cdr3_nt: TGTGCCAGCAGTGAACCACGGACAGGGGGTCGTTTTAATCAGCCCCAGCATTTT; j_call: TRBJ1-5; v_call: TRBV6-1; clone_size: .; d_call: TRBD1
cdr3_aa: CASSKGAGDGYTF; cdr3_nt: TGTGCCAGCAGTAAAGGGGCAGGGGATGGCTACACCTTC; j_call: TRBJ1-2; v_call: TRBV28; clone_size: .; d_call: .
cdr3_aa: CASSESTGDTEAFF; cdr3_nt: TGTGCCAGCAGTGAAAGTACGGGTGACACTGAAGCTTTCTTT; j_call: TRBJ1-1; v_call: TRBV6-1; clone_size: few; d_call: .
cdr3_aa: CAIRDSGGDNEQFF; cdr3_nt: TGTGCCATCAGAGATAGCGGGGGAGACAATGAGCAGTTCTTC; j_call: TRBJ2-1; v_call: TRBV10-3; clone_size: .; d_call: TRBD2
cdr3_aa: CASNPTSAGGELFF; cdr3_nt: TGTGCCAGCAATCCCACTAGCGCGGGCGGGGAGCTGTTTTTT; j_call: TRBJ2-2; v_call: TRBV6-5; clone_size: once; d_call: TRBD2
cdr3_aa: CASSKRVVAGQLTYEQYF; cdr3_nt: TGTGCCAGTAGCAAAAGGGTGGTAGCGGGGCAACTTACCTACGAGCAGTACTTC; j_call: TRBJ2-7; v_call: TRBV19; clone_size: .; d_call: TRBD2
cdr3_aa: CASSPGTSGYEQYF; cdr3_nt: TGTGCCAGCAGTCCCGGGACTAGCGGCTACGAGCAGTACTTC; j_call: TRBJ2-7; v_call: TRBV28; clone_size: .; d_call: TRBD2